Below are 5 T cell receptor beta chains sequenced from a single sample in a study of blood T cell repertoires in COVID-19. Profiling relied on immunoSEQ multiplex PCR, and the TCRdb table lists in-frame clones only, not all of them. The sample contains about 180,000 clones, about 86% of which appear only once. Sequenced input: peripheral blood. These receptors came from a man aged 45-65 years with active or convalescent COVID-19.

The chain is built from TRBV6-2 or TRBV6-3 and TRBJ2-1; 13 bases agree with TRBD2. There are 16 residues in the CDR3. CDR1 and CDR2 from the germline V gene are MNHEY and SVGEGT. The J segment lost 4 bases and the V segment lost 6 bases, leaving 6 bases of the junction unmatched. CDR3: CASSRGLAGVYNEQFF. CDR3 in DNA: TGTGCCAGCAGCCGCGGACTAGCGGGGGTATACAATGAGCAGTTCTTC.

The chain is built from TRBV25-1 and TRBJ2-2; tentative D call: TRBD2 (6 bases). This CDR3 has 13 residues. Germline CDR1 is MGHDK and CDR2 is SYGVNS. V shed 7 bases and J shed 5 bases, with 11 bases lying between them. CDR3 in DNA: TGTGCCAGCACGGGGGTAGGGACCGGGGAGCTGTTTTTT. It encodes CASTGVGTGELFF. Variable domain in full (rest from reference TRBV25-1 and TRBJ2-2): EADIYQTPRYLVIGTGKKITLECSQTMGHDKMYWYQQDPGMELHLIHYSYGVNSTEKGDLSSESTVSRIRTEHFPLTLESARPSHTSQYLCASTGVGTGELFFGEGSRLTVL.

The J gene is TRBJ2-6, the V gene TRBV18, with D possibly TRBD1 on 5 matching bases. The CDR3 has 15 amino acids. Trimming took off 3 bases at V and 0 bases at J, with 6 bases between the two ends. CDR1 is KGHSH, CDR2 LQKENI, per germline. CDR3 sequence: CASSPDSSGANVLTF. Written as DNA, the CDR3 is TGTGCCAGCTCACCCGACAGCTCTGGGGCCAACGTCCTGACTTTC.

This chain connects TRBV2 to TRBJ1-4; maybe TRBD1 (6 bases). The CDR3 contains 15 residues. V was shortened by 6 bases and J by 3 bases, with 14 bases between the two germline ends. CDR1 is SNHLY, CDR2 FYNNEI, per germline. The CDR3 bases are TGTGCCAGCAGCCGCCGGGACACTTCTAATGAAAAACTGTTTTTT. Its translation: CASSRRDTSNEKLFF.

Here the CDR3 DNA reads TGTGCCAGCAGCCCAGCCAGAACAGGGGTCTCTAGCAATCAGCCCCAGCATTTT. Translating gives CASSPARTGVSSNQPQHF. The genes are TRBV27 and TRBJ1-5, with 7 bases aligning to TRBD1. The CDR3 totals 18 residues. Germline CDR1 is MNHEY and CDR2 is SMNVEV (reference sequence). The ends lost 6 bases at V and 0 bases at J; junction bases unmatched: 14.